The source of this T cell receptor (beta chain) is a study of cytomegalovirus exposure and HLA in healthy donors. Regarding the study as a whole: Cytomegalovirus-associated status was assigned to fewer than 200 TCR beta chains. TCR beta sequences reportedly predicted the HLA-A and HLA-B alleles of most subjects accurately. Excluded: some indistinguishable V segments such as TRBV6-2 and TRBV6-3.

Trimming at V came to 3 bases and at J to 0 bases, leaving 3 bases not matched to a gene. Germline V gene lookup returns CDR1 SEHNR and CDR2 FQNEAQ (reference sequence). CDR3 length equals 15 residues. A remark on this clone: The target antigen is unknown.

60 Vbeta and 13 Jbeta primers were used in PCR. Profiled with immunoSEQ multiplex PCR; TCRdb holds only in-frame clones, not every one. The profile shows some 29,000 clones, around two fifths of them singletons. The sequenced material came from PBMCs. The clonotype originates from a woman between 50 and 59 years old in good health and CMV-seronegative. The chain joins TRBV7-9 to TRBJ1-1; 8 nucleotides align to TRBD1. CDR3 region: CASSFQGALNTEAFF. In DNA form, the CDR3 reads TGTGCCAGCAGCTTCCAGGGGGCACTGAACACTGAAGCTTTCTTT.